Reported below is one TCR beta chain. This entry comes from a study of OX40 agonist ivuxolimab in advanced cancers. Study in general: Ivuxolimab is a fully human IgG2 antibody that activates OX40 (CD134). Subjects had a mean age of roughly 60 years, with a range of about 23 to 85; 82.7% were male.

V lost 6 bases and J 4 bases, leaving 10 bases between the germline ends. The germline V gene encodes CDR1 SGHTA and CDR2 FQGNSA. The CDR3 covers 14 residues. Measured with immunoSEQ multiplex PCR; TCRdb has only the in-frame clones, and not every one. Counted here are about 83,000 clones, less than 90% occurring once; the ten biggest clones make up roughly 0.62%. This TCR was sampled from an adult with an advanced solid tumor such as melanoma, head and neck, liver or kidney cancer. The material sequenced was CD4+ or CD8+ T cells sorted from blood, taken in a trial of the OX40 agonist ivuxolimab. The chain employs TRBV7-2 and TRBJ1-6; D ambiguous. DNA for the CDR3: TGTGCCAGCAGGGAGGTGAAATATAATTCACCCCTCCACTTT. It yields the protein CASREVKYNSPLHF.